This entry describes one T cell receptor beta chain. The CDR3 is 15 residues long. V shed 6 bases and J shed 0 bases, with 11 bases lying between them. Looked up from germline, CDR1 is LNHDA and CDR2 is SQIVND (reference sequence). This entry is derived from a study of blood T cell repertoires in COVID-19. About the study: From the United States, Italy and Spain came samples of acute and convalescent COVID-19. PBMCs, B-cell-depleted T cells, or T cells provided the cDNA or gDNA that made up the material.

Per the authors' pipeline: Estimation of nucleated cell counts was performed using reference gene primer amplification. Assay used: immunoSEQ multiplex PCR; TCRdb lists only in-frame clones, some missing. From that table come the V and J calls and clone size; the DNA was used to work out D and trimming. The sample contains approximately 190,000 clones, roughly 79% of which appear only once. The source is a man in his 60s with active or convalescent COVID-19. Sequences were obtained from peripheral blood. The genes are TRBV19 and TRBJ1-4; possibly TRBD1 for D (5 bases). The CDR3 nucleotides are TGTGCCAGTAGCTCCAGGGATGCAACTAATGAAAAACTGTTTTTT. Its protein product is CASSSRDATNEKLFF.